The 19 T cell receptor beta chains below all came from one sample that was sequenced in a study of breast tumors, draining lymph nodes, adjacent tissues. Axillary draining lymph nodes of breast cancer patients supplied the node samples. TCRdb reprocessed the multiplex PCR reads with MiXCR, giving one entry per CDR3 protein. The repertoire holds approximately 89,000 distinct CDR3 sequences, with roughly 29% as singletons. The material sequenced was axillary lymph node tissue. These receptors were obtained from a female donor with breast cancer. Some clones in this sample may be carry-over from other donors' samples.

In this sample, this clonotype turned up many times. The chain has TRBV30 and TRBJ2-3; TRBD1 or TRBD2 may be the D gene (6 bases each). V lost 2 bases and J 3 bases, leaving 12 bases between the germline ends. Germline V gives CDR1 GTSNPN, CDR2 SVGIG (reference sequence). The CDR3 runs 14 residues. CDR3 amino acids: CAWSSGGPTDTQYF. The CDR3 DNA sequence: TGTGCCTGGAGTTCCGGGGGCCCGACAGATACGCAGTATTTT.

This clonotype was observed at least ten times. V usage is TRBV19 and J usage is TRBJ2-5, with D possibly called TRBD1 or TRBD2 (6 bases each). The V end lost 4 bases, the J end lost 2 bases, and 14 bases lay between the germline ends. The CDR3 has 15 amino acids. The V gene's germline CDR1 is LNHDA and CDR2 SQIVND (reference sequence). The CDR3, as DNA: TGTGCCAGTAGTAAAGGGGGGACGGGGCAAGAGACCCAGTACTTC. Translating gives CASSKGGTGQETQYF.

This clonotype has a count of ten or more. The chain recombines TRBV30 with TRBJ2-7; perhaps TRBD1 as D (6 bases). Trimming cost V 4 bases and J 1 base, with 11 bases left between them. Germline lookup yields CDR1 GTSNPN and CDR2 SVGIG (reference sequence). The CDR3 is 13 amino acids. CDR3 protein: CAWKGHMSYEQYF. The CDR3 region has the DNA TGTGCCTGGAAGGGACATATGTCCTACGAGCAGTACTTC.

This clonotype was observed at least ten times. The chain's CDR3 is CATSRNPGFGANVLTF. The CDR3 region has the DNA TGTGCCACCAGCAGAAATCCGGGATTCGGGGCCAACGTCCTGACTTTC. The chain uses TRBV15 and TRBJ2-6; maybe TRBD2 (5 bases). CDR1 is LNHNV, CDR2 YYDKDF, per germline (reference sequence). CDR3 length: 16 residues. Trimming stripped 2 bases from V and 4 bases from J, with 12 bases between.

This clonotype showed up just once. A much more abundant neighbour one base away suggests this may be a read error. The chain is built from TRBV5-8 and TRBJ2-5; D perhaps matches TRBD2 (7 bases). This CDR3 is built from 18 residues. CDR1 and CDR2 (germline): SGHTS, YDEGEE. The CDR3 reads CASGLGAFSTSLGETQYF. The DNA of the CDR3 is TGTGCCAGCGGCTTGGGGGCTTTTTCGACTAGCCTGGGAGAGACCCAGTACTTC.

Only one count was recorded for this clonotype. The J gene is TRBJ1-5, the V gene TRBV9; 9 bases fit TRBD1. Germline V CDR1 and CDR2: SGDLS, YYNGEE. CDR3 length equals 15 residues. V was pared by 0 bases and J by 2 bases, with 0 bases of the junction left unmatched. The DNA of the CDR3 is TGTGCCAGCAGCGTAGGGACAGGGGGCAATCAGCCCCAGCATTTT. Its translation: CASSVGTGGNQPQHF. Using reference TRBV9 and TRBJ1-5 for the parts outside the CDR3, the full variable domain is DSGVTQTPKHLITATGQRVTLRCSPRSGDLSVYWYQQSLDQGLQFLIQYYNGEERAKGNILERFSAQQFPDLHSELNLSSLELGDSALYFCASSVGTGGNQPQHFGDGTRLSIL.

The genes are TRBV11-3 and TRBJ2-1; TRBD1 agrees at 10 bases. Losses at the gene ends were 5 bases for V and 6 bases for J; bases not matched to a gene: 7. The CDR3 covers 15 residues. The germline gives CDR1 SGHNT, CDR2 YENEEA. CDR3: CASSLDRGLTNEQFF. The CDR3 DNA follows: TGTGCCAGCAGCCTCGACAGGGGGCTAACCAATGAGCAGTTCTTC.

At least ten counts were recorded for this clonotype. The gene calls are TRBV29-1 and TRBJ2-5; unclear D gene. The ends were cut back, 5 bases at V and 4 bases at J, with 11 bases in the middle. Germline CDR1 is SQVTM and CDR2 is ANQGSEA. The length of the CDR3 is 12 residues. The CDR3 protein is CSVSVAGETQYF. CDR3 DNA sequence: TGCAGCGTTTCCGTGGCTGGAGAGACCCAGTACTTC.

Many counts were recorded for this clonotype. With a much larger clone just one base away, this may be a read error. The gene calls are TRBV7-9 and TRBJ1-2; TRBD1 aligns across 8 bases. Germline CDR1 and CDR2: SEHNR and FQNEAQ (reference sequence). This CDR3 is 15 amino acids long. CDR3 amino acids: CASRKTGGPRYGYPF. CDR3 DNA: TGTGCCAGCAGGAAAACAGGGGGACCTCGCTATGGCTACCCCTTC.

In DNA form, the CDR3 reads TGTGCCATCAGTGAGCCATCCCGAGAAGGGGGGTATACGCAGTATTTT. Its translation: CAISEPSREGGYTQYF. The chain recombines TRBV10-3 with TRBJ2-3; D may be TRBD1 or TRBD2 (6 bases each). V gave up 2 bases and J gave up 7 bases, with 19 bases separating them. CDR1 ENHRY and CDR2 SYGVKD come from the germline V gene. This CDR3 contains 16 residues.

This clonotype was seen repeatedly, ten times or more. J is TRBJ1-2 and V is TRBV4-3; possibly TRBD1 for D (5 bases). The V and J ends lost 3 bases and 3 bases respectively, with 8 bases between them. There are 13 residues in the CDR3. CDR1 is LGHNA, CDR2 YSLEER, per germline. The CDR3 spells CASSQYRHYGYTF. The CDR3 DNA follows: TGCGCCAGCAGCCAGTACAGGCACTATGGCTACACCTTC.

This clonotype was found many times. The chain links TRBV7-2 to TRBJ1-3; D ambiguous. V lost 3 bases and J 4 bases, leaving 7 bases between the germline ends. The germline CDR1 and CDR2 sequences are SGHTA and FQGNSA. CDR3 length equals 13 residues. CDR3 nucleotides: TGTGCCAGCAGCTTCGACGAGGGAAACACCATATATTTT. Its protein is CASSFDEGNTIYF. Full variable domain (outside the CDR3, taken from reference TRBV7-2 and TRBJ1-3): GAGVSQSPSNKVTEKGKDVELRCDPISGHTALYWYRQSLGQGLEFLIYFQGNSAPDKSGLPSDRFSAERTGGSVSTLTIQRTQQEDSAVYLCASSFDEGNTIYFGEGSWLTVV.

In its sample, this clonotype ranks as medium-sized. The J gene is TRBJ1-2, the V gene TRBV7-2; D not certain. This CDR3 is 14 amino acids long. Trimming removed 0 bases from V and 1 base from J, with 6 bases in between. Germline V gene data show CDR1 as SGHTA and CDR2 as FQGNSA. Here the CDR3 DNA reads TGTGCCAGCAGCTTAGCGTTGGGTAACTATGGCTACACCTTC. Translated, it gives CASSLALGNYGYTF. The whole variable domain, filled in from reference TRBV7-2 and TRBJ1-2, reads GAGVSQSPSNKVTEKGKDVELRCDPISGHTALYWYRQSLGQGLEFLIYFQGNSAPDKSGLPSDRFSAERTGGSVSTLTIQRTQQEDSAVYLCASSLALGNYGYTFGSGTRLTVV.

This clonotype was seen more than once but under ten times. The CDR3 nucleotides are TGTGCCAGCAGCTTAATGGGGCTTAACACTGAAGCTTTCTTT. It yields the protein CASSLMGLNTEAFF. V is TRBV7-9 and J is TRBJ1-1, with a tentative D call TRBD1 (5 bases). Looked up from germline, CDR1 is SEHNR and CDR2 is FQNEAQ (reference sequence). This CDR3 is built from 14 residues. V was cut by 2 bases and J by 2 bases, with 9 bases left in between.

This clonotype was detected only a few times. A much larger clone is a single base away; this may be a read error. The chain carries TRBV5-1 and TRBJ2-5; possible D gene TRBD1, 6 bases. This CDR3 has 14 amino acids. CDR1 and CDR2 (germline): SGHRS, YFSETQ. CDR3 nucleotides: TGCGCCAGCAGCGGACAGAAATTACAAGACACCCAGTACTTC. It yields the protein CASSGQKLQDTQYF.

In this sample, this clonotype turned up a few times. A much larger clone lies a single base off, so this may be a read error. The chain combines TRBV13 with TRBJ2-5; tentative D call: TRBD2 (5 bases). The CDR3 extends over 13 amino acids. The V gene lost 5 bases and the J gene lost 9 bases, with 16 bases spanning the gap. Germline lookup yields CDR1 PRHDT and CDR2 FYEKMQ (reference sequence). As DNA, the CDR3 is TGTGCCAGCAGCGCCCGGAGGCGCCTCGCCCAGTACTTC. As protein: CASSARRRLAQYF. The full variable domain, in which reference TRBV13 and TRBJ2-5 provide the parts outside the CDR3, is AAGVIQSPRHLIKEKRETATLKCYPIPRHDTVYWYQQGPGQDPQFLISFYEKMQSDKGSIPDRFSAQQFSDYHSELNMSSLELGDSALYFCASSARRRLAQYFGPGTRLLVL.

There are many counts of this clonotype. The chain joins TRBV5-6 to TRBJ2-7; perhaps TRBD2 as D (6 bases). The CDR3 runs 13 residues. Germline-derived CDR1 and CDR2 are SGHDT and YYEEEE. V gave up 2 bases and J gave up 7 bases, with 13 bases separating them. Written as DNA, the CDR3 is TGTGCCAGCAGCTTCGGGAGTGGAGGGGAGCAGTACTTC. Its protein is CASSFGSGGEQYF. Complete variable domain (other parts from reference TRBV5-6 and TRBJ2-7): DAGVTQSPTHLIKTRGQQVTLRCSPKSGHDTVSWYQQALGQGPQFIFQYYEEEERQRGNFPDRFSGHQFPNYSSELNVNALLLGDSALYLCASSFGSGGEQYFGPGTRLTVT.

The sample holds many counts of this clonotype. The J gene is TRBJ1-2, the V gene TRBV30, with 9 nucleotides matching TRBD1. The germline V gene has CDR1 GTSNPN and CDR2 SVGIG (reference sequence). Losses at the gene ends were 2 bases for V and 7 bases for J; bases not matched to a gene: 5. This CDR3 comprises 13 residues. The CDR3 reads CAWSLGQGSGYTF. The DNA for the CDR3 is TGTGCCTGGAGTTTGGGACAGGGCTCTGGCTACACCTTC.

The V call is TRBV20-1, the J call TRBJ2-2; 11 positions agree with TRBD2. The V and J ends lost 6 bases and 5 bases, in that order; junction bases with no gene match: 8. Germline CDR1 and CDR2: DFQATT and SNEGSKA (reference sequence). This CDR3 has 15 amino acids. CDR3 region: CSAPSTSGMTGELFF. The CDR3 nucleotides read TGCAGTGCCCCCTCGACTAGCGGGATGACCGGGGAGCTGTTTTTT.